The 26 T cell receptor beta chains listed next were all sequenced from one sample in a study of graft-versus-host responses after intestinal transplantation. The table came from immunoSEQ multiplex PCR; TCRdb's copy has only in-frame clones and leaves some out. The sample lists more than 85,000 clones; roughly 85% were seen once. Their antigen targets remain unknown. The specimen comprised unstimulated CD4+ T cells sorted from spleen or lymph node cells, sampled before intestinal transplant. These TCRs come from a human donor who received an intestinal transplant.

This clone was recorded a few times. This sequence joins TRBV9 and TRBJ1-2, with D hard to call. The V and J ends lost 4 bases and 1 base respectively, with 11 bases between them. Germline CDR1 and CDR2: SGDLS and YYNGEE. The CDR3 loop spans 14 amino acids. The CDR3 DNA is TGTGCCAGCAGCCCGGAGCCGGGTAACTATGGCTACACCTTC. This encodes CASSPEPGNYGYTF.

The gene calls are TRBV18 and TRBJ2-7; 13 bases align to TRBD2. Germline values: CDR1 KGHSH, CDR2 LQKENI. This CDR3 is 15 amino acids long. V lost 3 bases to trimming and J lost 6 bases; unmatched junction nucleotides: 5. The CDR3 DNA reads TGTGCCAGCTCACCCGGACTAGCGGGAGCTCCCGAGCAGTACTTC. Residues: CASSPGLAGAPEQYF.

This sequence joins TRBV5-1 and TRBJ2-1; perhaps TRBD2 as D (5 bases). Germline CDR1 and CDR2: SGHRS and YFSETQ. The CDR3 consists of 14 residues. The germline V and J ends were trimmed by 3 bases and 0 bases, with 7 bases remaining between them. In DNA form, the CDR3 reads TGCGCCAGCAGCTCGGGGAACTCCTACAATGAGCAGTTCTTC. Its translation: CASSSGNSYNEQFF.

The genes are TRBV5-1 and TRBJ2-5; 11 positions agree with TRBD1. J lost 4 bases, V lost 4 bases, and 9 bases had no gene match. Germline V gene data show CDR1 as SGHRS and CDR2 as YFSETQ. This CDR3 region has 16 residues. The CDR3: CASSLGQGVGGETQYF. In nucleotides, the CDR3 is TGCGCCAGCAGCCTGGGACAGGGGGTTGGAGGAGAGACCCAGTACTTC.

J is TRBJ2-7 and V is TRBV15; 7 bases fit TRBD2. CDR1 and CDR2 (germline): LNHNV, YYDKDF (reference sequence). V lost 1 base to trimming and J lost 0 bases; unmatched junction nucleotides: 6. CDR3 length: 16 residues. The DNA for the CDR3 is TGTGCCACCAGCAGAGCAAACCGGGAGGTCTCCTACGAGCAGTACTTC. The encoded protein is CATSRANREVSYEQYF.

The rearrangement uses TRBV6-1 and TRBJ2-7; TRBD2 is a possible D gene (5 bases). This CDR3 has 13 amino acids. V shed 4 bases and J shed 2 bases, with 9 bases lying between them. Germline assignment: CDR1 MNHNS and CDR2 SASEGT. CDR3 DNA: TGTGCCAGCAGTGTTGCCGGGACCTACGAGCAGTACTTC. The encoded protein is CASSVAGTYEQYF.

The CDR3 is CASEGPGGEAFF. The CDR3 DNA follows: TGTGCCAGCGAGGGTCCGGGGGGTGAAGCTTTCTTT. The chain uses TRBV14 and TRBJ1-1, with D maybe TRBD1 (5 bases). V shed 8 bases and J shed 7 bases, with 14 bases lying between them. Per the germline V gene, CDR1 is SGHDN and CDR2 is FVKESK. The CDR3 totals 12 residues.

This chain links TRBV19 with TRBJ1-1; D gene unclear. With 5 bases removed from V and 2 bases from J, the gap between germline ends came to 12 bases. The CDR3 runs to 14 residues. Germline loops: CDR1 LNHDA, CDR2 SQIVND (reference sequence). CDR3 residues: CASSPLTSNTEAFF. The DNA for the CDR3 is TGTGCCAGTAGTCCACTGACAAGCAACACTGAAGCTTTCTTT.

This chain connects TRBV29-1 to TRBJ2-5; a weak D match, TRBD1 (6 bases). The CDR3 contains 13 residues. Germline values: CDR1 SQVTM, CDR2 ANQGSEA. Trimming took 5 bases from V and 1 from J, leaving 11 bases between them. CDR3 loop: CSVSGHLQETQYF. DNA for the CDR3: TGCAGCGTTTCGGGACACCTCCAAGAGACCCAGTACTTC.

The chain joins TRBV19 to TRBJ1-1; 7 bases are a match to TRBD1. Per the germline V gene, CDR1 is LNHDA and CDR2 is SQIVND (reference sequence). V gave up 5 bases and J gave up 0 bases; unmatched junction bases: 12. This CDR3 spans 17 amino acids. The CDR3 is CASSPLDRLDMNTEAFF. In DNA, the CDR3 is TGTGCCAGTAGTCCTCTGGACAGGCTGGACATGAACACTGAAGCTTTCTTT.

The chain joins TRBV5-1 to TRBJ2-1, with 14 bases fitting TRBD2. Trimming took 9 bases from V and 3 from J; bases not matched to a gene: 5. The CDR3 totals 15 residues. CDR1 SGHRS and CDR2 YFSETQ come from the germline V gene. CDR3: CATRLAGGHYNEQFF. DNA of the CDR3: TGCGCCACCCGACTAGCGGGAGGGCACTACAATGAGCAGTTCTTC.

V usage is TRBV5-5 and J usage is TRBJ1-2; D not certain. Trimming took off 1 base at V and 7 bases at J, with 14 bases between the two ends. This CDR3 spans 14 amino acids. Germline V lookup: CDR1 SGHKS, CDR2 YYEKEE (reference sequence). The CDR3 region has the DNA TGTGCCAGCAGCTTGCTCATTACCCCTAGTGGCTACACCTTC. As protein: CASSLLITPSGYTF.

The chain has TRBV4-1 and TRBJ2-5; 13 bases line up with TRBD2. Per germline, CDR1 MGHRA and CDR2 YSYEKL. V shed 4 bases and J 5 bases; nucleotides not matched to a gene: 10. The CDR3 extends over 17 amino acids. The CDR3 DNA reads as TGCGCCAGCAGCCGCGGACTAGCGGGGGCCGGGGGGGAGACCCAGTACTTC. Encoded protein: CASSRGLAGAGGETQYF.

The chain joins TRBV29-1 to TRBJ2-1, with 8 bases aligning to TRBD2. This CDR3 is 16 amino acids long. V was clipped by 0 bases and J by 8 bases; unmatched bases: 12. Germline lookup yields CDR1 SQVTM and CDR2 ANQGSEA. In DNA form, the CDR3 reads TGCAGCGTTGAAGATCCCCTGAGAAGCGGGAGTTATGAGCAGTTCTTC. This codes for CSVEDPLRSGSYEQFF.

The genes are TRBV5-1 and TRBJ2-1; 8 bases are a match to TRBD1. Unmatched junction bases numbered 8, after V lost 4 bases and J lost 8 bases. CDR1 SGHRS and CDR2 YFSETQ come from the germline V gene. The CDR3 runs to 14 residues. The CDR3 nucleotides read TGCGCCAGCAGCGGCCTGACAGGGGACGATGAGCAGTTCTTC. Protein: CASSGLTGDDEQFF. Combining the CDR3 with reference TRBV5-1 and TRBJ2-1 gives the whole variable domain KAGVTQTPRYLIKTRGQQVTLSCSPISGHRSVSWYQQTPGQGLQFLFEYFSETQRNKGNFPGRFSGRQFSNSRSEMNVSTLELGDSALYLCASSGLTGDDEQFFGPGTRLTVL.

The chain uses TRBV9 and TRBJ2-3, with D possibly TRBD1 on 6 matching bases. CDR1 SGDLS and CDR2 YYNGEE come from the germline V gene. The CDR3 is 14 amino acids. Trimming cost V 3 bases and J 0 bases, with 8 bases left between them. The CDR3 DNA is TGTGCCAGCAGCGCCACAGGGAGCACAGATACGCAGTATTTT. It encodes CASSATGSTDTQYF.

The rearrangement joins TRBV6-6 to TRBJ1-5, with D possibly TRBD1 on 6 matching bases. V lost 6 bases, J lost 0 bases, and 12 bases lay in between. The CDR3 totals 15 residues. Germline loops: CDR1 MNHNY, CDR2 SVGAGI (reference sequence). CDR3 nucleotide sequence: TGTGCCAGCAGCCCAGGGGACTATAGCAATCAGCCCCAGCATTTT. Translating it yields CASSPGDYSNQPQHF.

The chain has TRBV30 and TRBJ2-2; 9 bases match TRBD2. The V gene's germline CDR1 is GTSNPN and CDR2 SVGIG (reference sequence). The junction had 5 bases not matched to a gene; V was cut back by 3 bases and J by 3 bases. The CDR3 is made up of 15 amino acids. The CDR3 is CAWRERGAYTGELFF. The CDR3 nucleotides are TGTGCCTGGAGGGAGCGGGGGGCCTACACCGGGGAGCTGTTTTTT.

The chain is built from TRBV2 and TRBJ1-1, with D perhaps matching TRBD1 (5 bases). CDR1 is SNHLY and CDR2 is FYNNEI in the germline V gene. This CDR3 has 13 residues. Trimming took 4 bases from V and 1 from J, leaving 7 bases between them. CDR3 residues: CASSVGGNTEAFF. In DNA, the CDR3 is TGTGCCAGCAGTGTCGGGGGGAACACTGAAGCTTTCTTT.

This CDR3 reads CASSLWGYTDYSRGGPDTQYF. Here the CDR3 DNA reads TGTGCCAGCAGTCTCTGGGGGTATACCGACTATTCGCGGGGGGGCCCGGATACGCAGTATTTT. The chain links TRBV28 to TRBJ2-3, with 9 bases fitting TRBD2. J lost 6 bases, V lost 5 bases, and 27 bases had no gene match. This CDR3 is built from 21 residues. From germline, CDR1 is MDHEN and CDR2 SYDVKM.

The rearrangement joins TRBV6-5 to TRBJ2-7; maybe TRBD1 (6 bases). CDR3 length: 15 amino acids. Trimming removed 2 bases from V and 0 bases from J, with 11 bases in between. CDR1 and CDR2 from the germline V gene are MNHEY and SVGAGI. CDR3 sequence reads: CASSYRQEPSYEQYF. DNA of the CDR3: TGTGCCAGCAGTTACCGACAGGAGCCCTCCTACGAGCAGTACTTC.

The DNA of the CDR3 is TGTGCCAGCAGTTACTCGGCCCCGGGAGGGGAGCAGTTCTTC. Protein sequence: CASSYSAPGGEQFF. This chain links TRBV6-5 with TRBJ2-1; 8 bases fit TRBD2. CDR1 is MNHEY and CDR2 is SVGAGI in the germline V gene. This CDR3 has 14 residues. The V gene end was trimmed by 0 bases and the J gene end by 10 bases; junction bases not matched to a gene: 5.

J is TRBJ1-4 and V is TRBV28; TRBD1 agrees at 8 bases. The length of the CDR3 is 14 residues. With V trimmed by 6 bases and J by 7 bases, 7 bases remained unmatched. Germline loops: CDR1 MDHEN, CDR2 SYDVKM. As DNA, the CDR3 is TGTGCCAGCAGCTGGGACAGGCTAGGTGAAAAACTGTTTTTT. It translates to CASSWDRLGEKLFF. Filled out from reference TRBV28 and TRBJ1-4, the complete variable domain reads DVKVTQSSRYLVKRTGEKVFLECVQDMDHENMFWYRQDPGLGLRLIYFSYDVKMKEKGDIPEGYSVSREKKERFSLILESASTNQTSMYLCASSWDRLGEKLFFGSGTQLSVL.

This chain connects TRBV7-2 to TRBJ1-4; no reliable D call. With 1 base removed from V and 5 bases from J, the gap between germline ends came to 11 bases. This CDR3 has 15 amino acids. Germline lookup yields CDR1 SGHTA and CDR2 FQGNSA. For the CDR3, the DNA is TGTGCCAGCAGCTTAGGTGCGGGTTGGAATGAAAAACTGTTTTTT. It translates to CASSLGAGWNEKLFF.

The V call is TRBV28, the J call TRBJ1-5, with 7 bases that match TRBD1. V was clipped by 5 bases and J by 0 bases; unmatched bases: 7. The CDR3 runs 16 residues. CDR1 and CDR2 from the germline V gene are MDHEN and SYDVKM. CDR3 sequence reads: CASSIGTVYSNQPQHF. The CDR3 bases are TGTGCCAGCAGTATAGGGACAGTGTATAGCAATCAGCCCCAGCATTTT.

The chain couples TRBV11-2 to TRBJ2-1, with TRBD2 identical over 8 bases. J lost 9 bases, V lost 1 base, and 8 bases had no gene match. The CDR3 runs 15 residues. Per germline, CDR1 SGHAT and CDR2 FQNNGV. CDR3 coding DNA: TGTGCCAGCAGCTTAGCAGCGGGAGTTCTCAGTGAGCAGTTCTTC. It is translated as CASSLAAGVLSEQFF.